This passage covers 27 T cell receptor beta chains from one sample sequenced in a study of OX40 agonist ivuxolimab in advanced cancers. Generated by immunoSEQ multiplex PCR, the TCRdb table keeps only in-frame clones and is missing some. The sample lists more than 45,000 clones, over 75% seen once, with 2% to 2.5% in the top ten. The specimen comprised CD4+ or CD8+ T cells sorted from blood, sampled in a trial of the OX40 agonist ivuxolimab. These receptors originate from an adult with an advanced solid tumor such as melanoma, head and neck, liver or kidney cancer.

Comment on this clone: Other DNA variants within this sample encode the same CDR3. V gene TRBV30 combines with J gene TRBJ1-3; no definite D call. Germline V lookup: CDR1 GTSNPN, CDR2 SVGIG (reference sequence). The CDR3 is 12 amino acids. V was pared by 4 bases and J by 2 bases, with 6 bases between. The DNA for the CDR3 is TGTGCCTGGAATCCCCCTGGAAACACCATATATTTT. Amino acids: CAWNPPGNTIYF.

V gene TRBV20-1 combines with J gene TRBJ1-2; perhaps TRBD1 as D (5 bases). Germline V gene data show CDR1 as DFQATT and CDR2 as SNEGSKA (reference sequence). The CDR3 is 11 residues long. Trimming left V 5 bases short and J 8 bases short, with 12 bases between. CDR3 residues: CSAGLQGGYTF. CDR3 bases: TGCAGTGCTGGTCTTCAGGGAGGCTACACCTTC.

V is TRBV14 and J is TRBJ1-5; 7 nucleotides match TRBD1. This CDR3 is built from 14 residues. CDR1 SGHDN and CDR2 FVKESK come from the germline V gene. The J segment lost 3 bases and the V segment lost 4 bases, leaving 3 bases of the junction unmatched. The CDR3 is CASSPTGLNQPQHF. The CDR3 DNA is TGTGCCAGCAGCCCGACAGGGCTCAATCAGCCCCAGCATTTT.

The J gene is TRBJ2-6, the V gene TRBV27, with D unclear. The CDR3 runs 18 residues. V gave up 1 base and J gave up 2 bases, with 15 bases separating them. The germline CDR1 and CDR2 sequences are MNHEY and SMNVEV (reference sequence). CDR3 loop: CASSLFFRGRPGANVLTF. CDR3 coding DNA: TGTGCCAGCAGTTTATTTTTTCGTGGGCGCCCTGGGGCCAACGTCCTGACTTTC.

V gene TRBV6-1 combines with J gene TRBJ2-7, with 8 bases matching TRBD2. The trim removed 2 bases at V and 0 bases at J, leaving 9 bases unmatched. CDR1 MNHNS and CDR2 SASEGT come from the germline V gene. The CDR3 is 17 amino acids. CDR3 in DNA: TGTGCCAGCAGTGAACGGCAACTAGCGGTGAGCTCCTACGAGCAGTACTTC. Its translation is CASSERQLAVSSYEQYF.

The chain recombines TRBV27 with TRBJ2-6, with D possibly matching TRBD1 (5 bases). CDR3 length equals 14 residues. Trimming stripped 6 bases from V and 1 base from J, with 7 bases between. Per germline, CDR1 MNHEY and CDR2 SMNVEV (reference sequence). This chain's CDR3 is CASRGVSGANVLTF. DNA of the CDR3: TGTGCCAGCAGAGGGGTATCTGGGGCCAACGTCCTGACTTTC.

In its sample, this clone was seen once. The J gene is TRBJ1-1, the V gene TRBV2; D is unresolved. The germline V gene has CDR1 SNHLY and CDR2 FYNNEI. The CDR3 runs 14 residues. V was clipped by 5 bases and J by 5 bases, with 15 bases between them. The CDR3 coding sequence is TGTGCCAGCAGTTCCCCAAACTTGGGAACTGAAGCTTTCTTT. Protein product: CASSSPNLGTEAFF. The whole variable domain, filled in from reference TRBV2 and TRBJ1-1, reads EPEVTQTPSHQVTQMGQEVILRCVPISNHLYFYWYRQILGQKVEFLVSFYNNEISEKSEIFDDQFSVERPDGSNFTLKIRSTKLEDSAMYFCASSSPNLGTEAFFGQGTRLTVV.

The CDR3 protein is CATSRDYRDTEAFF. The CDR3 nucleotides read TGTGCCACCAGCAGAGATTACAGGGACACTGAAGCTTTCTTT. The rearrangement links TRBV15 to TRBJ1-1; the D gene is possibly TRBD1 (6 bases). Trimming removed 0 bases at V and 3 bases at J, with 8 bases between. Germline values: CDR1 LNHNV, CDR2 YYDKDF (reference sequence). This CDR3 spans 14 amino acids.

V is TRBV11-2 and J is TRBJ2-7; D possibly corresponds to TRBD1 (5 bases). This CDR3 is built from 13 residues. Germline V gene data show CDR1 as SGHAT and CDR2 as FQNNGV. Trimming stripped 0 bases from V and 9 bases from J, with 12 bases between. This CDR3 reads CASSLEAAGSQYF. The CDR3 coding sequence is TGTGCCAGCAGCTTAGAAGCCGCAGGGTCGCAGTACTTC.

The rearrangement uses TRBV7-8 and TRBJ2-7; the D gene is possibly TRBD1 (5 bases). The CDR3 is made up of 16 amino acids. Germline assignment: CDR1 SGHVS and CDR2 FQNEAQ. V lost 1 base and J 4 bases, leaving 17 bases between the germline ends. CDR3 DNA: TGTGCCAGCAGCTTAGTGCTGCCACAGGCTTATTACGAGCAGTACTTC. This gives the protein CASSLVLPQAYYEQYF. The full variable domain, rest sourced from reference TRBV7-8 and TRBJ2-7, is GAGVSQSPRYKVAKRGQDVALRCDPISGHVSLFWYQQALGQGPEFLTYFQNEAQLDKSGLPSDRFFAERPEGSVSTLKIQRTQQEDSAVYLCASSLVLPQAYYEQYFGPGTRLTVT.

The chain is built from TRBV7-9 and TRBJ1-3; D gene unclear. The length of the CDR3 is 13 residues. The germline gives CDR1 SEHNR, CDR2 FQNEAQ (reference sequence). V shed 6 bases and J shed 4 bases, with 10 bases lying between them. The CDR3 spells CASSPLGGNTIYF. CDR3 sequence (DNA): TGTGCCAGCAGTCCTCTCGGCGGAAACACCATATATTTT.

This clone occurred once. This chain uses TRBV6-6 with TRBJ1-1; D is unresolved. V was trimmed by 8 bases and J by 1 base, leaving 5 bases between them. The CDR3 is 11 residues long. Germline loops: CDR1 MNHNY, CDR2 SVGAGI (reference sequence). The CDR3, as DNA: TGTGCCAGCGGAGGGAACACTGAAGCTTTCTTT. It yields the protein CASGGNTEAFF.

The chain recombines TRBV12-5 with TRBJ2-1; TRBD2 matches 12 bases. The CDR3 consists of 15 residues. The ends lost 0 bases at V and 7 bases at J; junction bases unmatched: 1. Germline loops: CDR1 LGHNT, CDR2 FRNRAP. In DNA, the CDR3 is TGTGCTAGTGGTTTGGTACTAGCGGGAGGAAATGAGCAGTTCTTC. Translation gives CASGLVLAGGNEQFF.

DNA of the CDR3: TGTGCCAGCAGTCTAGACAGCTATGGCTACACCTTC. Translating it yields CASSLDSYGYTF. V and J are TRBV28 and TRBJ1-2, with a weak D call TRBD1 (5 bases). The CDR3 has 12 amino acids. V was trimmed by 5 bases and J by 4 bases, leaving 8 bases between them. Germline values: CDR1 MDHEN, CDR2 SYDVKM.

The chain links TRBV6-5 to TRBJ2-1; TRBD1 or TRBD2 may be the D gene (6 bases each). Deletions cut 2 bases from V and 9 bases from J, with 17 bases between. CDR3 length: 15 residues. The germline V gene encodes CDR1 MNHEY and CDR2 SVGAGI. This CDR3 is CASSYPTGAGTEQFF. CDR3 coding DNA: TGTGCCAGCAGTTACCCCACGGGGGCGGGGACTGAGCAGTTCTTC.

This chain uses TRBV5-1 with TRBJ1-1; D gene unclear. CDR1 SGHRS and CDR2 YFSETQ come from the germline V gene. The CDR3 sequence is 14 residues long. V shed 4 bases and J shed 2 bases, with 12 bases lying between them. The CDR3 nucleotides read TGCGCCAGCAGCAAAGGTAGGCTCAACACTGAAGCTTTCTTT. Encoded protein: CASSKGRLNTEAFF.

The CDR3 nucleotides read TGCGCCAGCAGCTTGGGCTGGACTGAAGCTTTCTTT. Translating gives CASSLGWTEAFF. The genes are TRBV5-1 and TRBJ1-1, with D unresolved. The CDR3 is 12 amino acids. Per germline, CDR1 SGHRS and CDR2 YFSETQ. Trimming cost V 0 bases and J 5 bases, with 5 bases left between them.

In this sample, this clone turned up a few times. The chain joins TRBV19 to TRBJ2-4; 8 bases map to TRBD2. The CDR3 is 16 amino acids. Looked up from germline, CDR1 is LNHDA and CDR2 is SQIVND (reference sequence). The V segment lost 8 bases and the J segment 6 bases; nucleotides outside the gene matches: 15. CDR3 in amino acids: CASARPGGAGGNIQYF. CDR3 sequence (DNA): TGTGCCAGTGCCCGGCCCGGGGGCGCGGGAGGAAACATTCAGTACTTC.

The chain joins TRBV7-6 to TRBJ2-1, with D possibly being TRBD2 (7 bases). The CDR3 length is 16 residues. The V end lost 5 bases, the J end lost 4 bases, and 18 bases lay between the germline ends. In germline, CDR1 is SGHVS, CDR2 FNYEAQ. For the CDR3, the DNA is TGTGCCAGCAGCCCGACTAGCTCAGGGGCTTACAATGAGCAGTTCTTC. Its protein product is CASSPTSSGAYNEQFF.

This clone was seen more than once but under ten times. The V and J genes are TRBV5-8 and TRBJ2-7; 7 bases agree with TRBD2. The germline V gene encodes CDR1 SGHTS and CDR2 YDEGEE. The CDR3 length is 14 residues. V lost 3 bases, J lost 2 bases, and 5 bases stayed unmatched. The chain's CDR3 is CASSSGGVAYEQYF. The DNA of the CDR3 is TGTGCCAGCAGCTCTGGGGGGGTCGCCTACGAGCAGTACTTC. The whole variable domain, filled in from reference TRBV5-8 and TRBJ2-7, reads EAGVTQSPTHLIKTRGQQATLRCSPISGHTSVYWYQQALGLGLQFLLWYDEGEERNRGNFPPRFSGRQFPNYSSELNVNALELEDSALYLCASSSGGVAYEQYFGPGTRLTVT.

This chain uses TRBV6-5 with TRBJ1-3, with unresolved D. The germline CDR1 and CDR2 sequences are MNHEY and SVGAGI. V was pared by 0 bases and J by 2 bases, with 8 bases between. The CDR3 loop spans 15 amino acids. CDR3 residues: CASSYSGKAGNTIYF. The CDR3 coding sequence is TGTGCCAGCAGTTACTCGGGGAAGGCTGGAAACACCATATATTTT.

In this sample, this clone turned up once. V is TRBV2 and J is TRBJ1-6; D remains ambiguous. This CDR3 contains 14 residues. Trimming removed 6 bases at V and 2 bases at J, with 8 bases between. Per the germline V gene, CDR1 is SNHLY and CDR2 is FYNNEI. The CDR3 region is CASSREPYNSPLHF. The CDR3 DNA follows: TGTGCCAGCAGCCGGGAACCCTATAATTCACCCCTCCACTTT.

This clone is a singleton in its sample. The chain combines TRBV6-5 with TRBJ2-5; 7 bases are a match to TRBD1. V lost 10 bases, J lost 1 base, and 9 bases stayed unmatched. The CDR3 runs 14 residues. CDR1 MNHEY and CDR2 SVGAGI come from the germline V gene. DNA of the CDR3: TGTGCCAACGAGGGACAGAAATTCCAAGAGACCCAGTACTTC. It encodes CANEGQKFQETQYF.

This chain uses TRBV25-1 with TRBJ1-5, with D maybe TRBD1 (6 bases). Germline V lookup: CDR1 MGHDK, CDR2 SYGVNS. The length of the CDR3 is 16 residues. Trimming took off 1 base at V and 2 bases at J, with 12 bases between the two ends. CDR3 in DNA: TGTGCCAGCAGTGAATCCCGGGGGCTCGGCAATCAGCCCCAGCATTTT. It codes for CASSESRGLGNQPQHF.

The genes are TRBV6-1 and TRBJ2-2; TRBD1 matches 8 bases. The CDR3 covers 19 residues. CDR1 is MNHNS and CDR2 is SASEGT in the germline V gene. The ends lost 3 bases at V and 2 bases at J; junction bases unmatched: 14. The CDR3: CASSDGDVRRGRNTGELFF. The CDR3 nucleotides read TGTGCCAGCAGTGACGGAGATGTACGCAGGGGGCGAAACACCGGGGAGCTGTTTTTT.

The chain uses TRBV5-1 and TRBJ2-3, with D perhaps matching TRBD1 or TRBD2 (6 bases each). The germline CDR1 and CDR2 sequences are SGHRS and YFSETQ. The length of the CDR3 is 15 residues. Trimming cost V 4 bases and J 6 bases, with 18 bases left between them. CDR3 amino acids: CASSIGQLGRDTQYF. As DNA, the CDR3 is TGCGCCAGCAGCATCGGACAGTTAGGGAGGGATACGCAGTATTTT. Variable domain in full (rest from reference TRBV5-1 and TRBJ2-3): KAGVTQTPRYLIKTRGQQVTLSCSPISGHRSVSWYQQTPGQGLQFLFEYFSETQRNKGNFPGRFSGRQFSNSRSEMNVSTLELGDSALYLCASSIGQLGRDTQYFGPGTRLTVL.

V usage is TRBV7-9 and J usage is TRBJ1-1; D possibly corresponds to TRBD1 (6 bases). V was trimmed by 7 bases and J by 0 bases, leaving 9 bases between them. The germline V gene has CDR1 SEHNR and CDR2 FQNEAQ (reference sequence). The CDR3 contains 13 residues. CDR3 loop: CASIGGMNTEAFF. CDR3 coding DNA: TGTGCCAGCATTGGGGGCATGAACACTGAAGCTTTCTTT. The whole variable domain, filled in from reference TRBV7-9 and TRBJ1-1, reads DTGVSQNPRHKITKRGQNVTFRCDPISEHNRLYWYRQTLGQGPEFLTYFQNEAQLEKSRLLSDRFSAERPKGSFSTLEIQRTEQGDSAMYLCASIGGMNTEAFFGQGTRLTVV.